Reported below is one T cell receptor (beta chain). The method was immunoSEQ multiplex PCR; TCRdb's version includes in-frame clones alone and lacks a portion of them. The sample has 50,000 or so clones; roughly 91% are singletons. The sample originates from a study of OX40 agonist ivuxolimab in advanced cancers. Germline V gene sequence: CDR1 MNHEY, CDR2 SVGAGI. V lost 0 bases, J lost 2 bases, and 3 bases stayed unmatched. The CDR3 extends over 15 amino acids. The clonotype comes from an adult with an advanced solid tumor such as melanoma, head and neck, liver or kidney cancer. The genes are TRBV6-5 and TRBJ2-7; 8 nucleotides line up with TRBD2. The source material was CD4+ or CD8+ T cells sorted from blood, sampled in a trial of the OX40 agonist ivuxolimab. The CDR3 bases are TGTGCCAGCAGTTACTCTACTAGCGGTACCTACGAGCAGTACTTC. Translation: CASSYSTSGTYEQYF.